These 32 T cell receptor beta chains originate from one sample sequenced in a study of graft-versus-host responses after intestinal transplantation. Processed graft tissue released its intraepithelial and lamina propria lymphocytes. Generated by immunoSEQ multiplex PCR, the TCRdb table keeps only in-frame clones and is missing some. The data show about 37,000 clones, about 85% seen once. Here the sequenced sample was ileum tissue, taken less than 210 days after intestinal transplant. These receptors were collected from a human patient who received an intestinal transplant, so some T cells may come from the graft donor.

This clone has a single count. J is TRBJ1-1 and V is TRBV10-2, with D uncertain. Trimming removed 2 bases at V and 2 bases at J, with 6 bases between. The germline CDR1 and CDR2 sequences are WSHSY and SAAADI. CDR3 length: 13 residues. CDR3 nucleotide sequence: TGCGCCAGCAGTGAGAAGGGAAACACTGAAGCTTTCTTT. This translates into CASSEKGNTEAFF.

The chain employs TRBV5-1 and TRBJ2-3; 11 bases agree with TRBD2. The germline gives CDR1 SGHRS, CDR2 YFSETQ. This CDR3 has 16 residues. With V trimmed by 0 bases and J by 4 bases, 4 bases remained unmatched. CDR3 in DNA: TGCGCCAGCAGCTTGGGGCTAGCGGGGGGCGCAGATACGCAGTATTTT. Translation: CASSLGLAGGADTQYF. Together with reference TRBV5-1 and TRBJ2-3, the CDR3 gives the full variable domain: KAGVTQTPRYLIKTRGQQVTLSCSPISGHRSVSWYQQTPGQGLQFLFEYFSETQRNKGNFPGRFSGRQFSNSRSEMNVSTLELGDSALYLCASSLGLAGGADTQYFGPGTRLTVL.

The genes are TRBV5-5 and TRBJ1-5; 7 positions match TRBD1. Germline V gene lookup returns CDR1 SGHKS and CDR2 YYEKEE (reference sequence). J was trimmed by 3 bases and V by 0 bases; bases with no gene match: 9. CDR3 length: 17 residues. CDR3 bases: TGTGCCAGCAGCTTGGGGGGCGGGACAGCCTACAATCAGCCCCAGCATTTT. This gives the protein CASSLGGGTAYNQPQHF.

The V gene is TRBV27, the J gene TRBJ2-5, with D perhaps matching TRBD1 (5 bases). Germline-derived CDR1 and CDR2 are MNHEY and SMNVEV (reference sequence). V shed 6 bases and J shed 3 bases, with 17 bases lying between them. The CDR3 loop spans 15 amino acids. The CDR3 DNA reads as TGTGCCAGCAGATCCCTTTACGGACAAGAAGAGACCCAGTACTTC. This gives the protein CASRSLYGQEETQYF.

This clone appeared a single time. The chain employs TRBV28 and TRBJ1-2; 7 bases fit TRBD1. Germline trimming cut 2 bases from V and 4 bases from J; bases unmatched to any gene: 7. This CDR3 is built from 15 residues. Germline lookup yields CDR1 MDHEN and CDR2 SYDVKM. Written as DNA, the CDR3 is TGTGCCAGCAGTTTAACAGACAGGGCCATCTATGGCTACACCTTC. This translates into CASSLTDRAIYGYTF.

This chain uses TRBV6-1 with TRBJ2-2, with D possibly being TRBD1 or TRBD2 (5 bases each). With 10 bases removed from V and 3 bases from J, the gap between germline ends came to 18 bases. This CDR3 is built from 15 residues. CDR1 is MNHNS and CDR2 is SASEGT in the germline V gene. The CDR3: CATLGRALDTGELFF. CDR3 DNA: TGTGCCACCCTGGGGCGGGCTCTTGACACCGGGGAGCTGTTTTTT.

V is TRBV7-9 and J is TRBJ2-1; TRBD1 matches at 8 bases. This CDR3 is 17 amino acids long. The germline V gene has CDR1 SEHNR and CDR2 FQNEAQ (reference sequence). Trimming took 2 bases from V and 7 from J; bases not matched to a gene: 13. CDR3 coding DNA: TGTGCCAGCAGCTTATCAATGGGGACAGGACTGGGGAATGAGCAGTTCTTC. Translating gives CASSLSMGTGLGNEQFF.

A few counts support this clone. Here the CDR3 reads CASSRTGRQPQHF. The CDR3 DNA sequence: TGTGCCAGCAGTCGGACAGGGCGTCAGCCCCAGCATTTT. The chain combines TRBV6-5 with TRBJ1-5; 8 bases fit TRBD1. The CDR3 sequence is 13 residues long. The V and J ends lost 5 bases and 6 bases, in that order; junction bases with no gene match: 3. CDR1 is MNHEY and CDR2 is SVGAGI in the germline V gene.

The rearrangement joins TRBV11-1 to TRBJ1-1; D is unclear. Trimming removed 5 bases at V and 0 bases at J, with 16 bases between. The length of the CDR3 is 16 residues. Germline CDR1 and CDR2: SGHAT and FQDESV (reference sequence). The CDR3 loop is CASSVSGSRMNTEAFF. CDR3 DNA sequence: TGTGCCAGCAGCGTTAGCGGGTCAAGGATGAACACTGAAGCTTTCTTT.

The chain has TRBV5-1 and TRBJ2-5, with D hard to call. V lost 2 bases and J lost 3, with 11 bases in between. CDR1 and CDR2 from the germline V gene are SGHRS and YFSETQ. The CDR3 extends over 14 amino acids. For the CDR3, the DNA is TGCGCCAGCAGCTTATTTAGTGTGGAAGAGACCCAGTACTTC. This translates into CASSLFSVEETQYF.

The chain is built from TRBV28 and TRBJ2-1; D not certain. The CDR3 spans 14 residues. V lost 1 base to trimming and J lost 8 bases, with 12 bases between them. Germline CDR1 and CDR2: MDHEN and SYDVKM. The CDR3 DNA reads TGTGCCAGCAGTTTATCGGCTAGTCGCCATGAGCAGTTCTTC. Protein product: CASSLSASRHEQFF.

The gene calls are TRBV4-1 and TRBJ2-1; 12 bases line up with TRBD2. CDR1 and CDR2 from the germline V gene are MGHRA and YSYEKL. The CDR3 consists of 15 residues. V lost 4 bases to trimming and J lost 7 bases; unmatched junction nucleotides: 5. The CDR3 DNA is TGCGCCAGCAGCCGCCTAGCGGGGGGGCTTAATGAGCAGTTCTTC. It specifies CASSRLAGGLNEQFF.

This chain joins TRBV5-1 and TRBJ2-7; 9 bases are shared with TRBD2. The CDR3 has 14 amino acids. Germline-derived CDR1 and CDR2 are SGHRS and YFSETQ. The ends lost 2 bases at V and 2 bases at J; junction bases unmatched: 2. CDR3 sequence (DNA): TGCGCCAGCAGCTTTAGCGGGGGTACCTACGAGCAGTACTTC. Translation: CASSFSGGTYEQYF.

J is TRBJ2-3 and V is TRBV5-1, with TRBD2 matching over 7 bases. V trimming: 3 bases; J trimming: 0 bases; junction bases outside the gene matches: 7. Germline CDR1 reads SGHRS; CDR2 reads YFSETQ. This CDR3 comprises 16 residues. The DNA for the CDR3 is TGCGCCAGCAGCTCCAGACTAGCAGAAAGCACAGATACGCAGTATTTT. Translating gives CASSSRLAESTDTQYF. The variable domain in full, completed from reference TRBV5-1 and TRBJ2-3, reads KAGVTQTPRYLIKTRGQQVTLSCSPISGHRSVSWYQQTPGQGLQFLFEYFSETQRNKGNFPGRFSGRQFSNSRSEMNVSTLELGDSALYLCASSSRLAESTDTQYFGPGTRLTVL.

This clone has just one count. This rearrangement joins TRBV5-1 to TRBJ2-2; D is perhaps TRBD2 (6 bases). Germline assignment: CDR1 SGHRS and CDR2 YFSETQ. V gave up 5 bases and J gave up 3 bases, with 11 bases separating them. The CDR3 length is 14 residues. CDR3 in amino acids: CASREGTYTGELFF. In DNA form, the CDR3 reads TGCGCCAGCAGAGAGGGGACTTACACCGGGGAGCTGTTTTTT.

The rearrangement uses TRBV11-3 and TRBJ1-1, with D unresolved. Trimming pared 0 bases from V and 4 bases from J, leaving 6 bases between. There are 13 residues in the CDR3. Per germline, CDR1 SGHNT and CDR2 YENEEA. As DNA, the CDR3 is TGTGCCAGCAGCTTAGAACCGGGCACTGAAGCTTTCTTT. As protein: CASSLEPGTEAFF. The whole variable domain, filled in from reference TRBV11-3 and TRBJ1-1, reads EAGVVQSPRYKIIEKKQPVAFWCNPISGHNTLYWYLQNLGQGPELLIRYENEEAVDDSQLPKDRFSAERLKGVDSTLKIQPAELGDSAVYLCASSLEPGTEAFFGQGTRLTVV.

This sequence joins TRBV4-2 and TRBJ1-1; D gene uncertain. Trimming pared 4 bases from V and 0 bases from J, leaving 9 bases between. The CDR3 consists of 14 residues. Germline CDR1 LGHNA, CDR2 YNFKEQ. The CDR3 region is CASSRQRLNTEAFF. For the CDR3, the DNA is TGTGCCAGCAGCCGGCAGAGATTGAACACTGAAGCTTTCTTT.

The rearrangement links TRBV5-1 to TRBJ2-1; 8 bases line up with TRBD1. This CDR3 contains 16 residues. In germline, CDR1 is SGHRS, CDR2 YFSETQ. J gave up 8 bases and V 4 bases, and 14 bases lay outside the gene matches. Here the CDR3 DNA reads TGCGCCAGCAGCCCGATAGGGCAGGGGGCCTGGGATGAGCAGTTCTTC. Encoded protein: CASSPIGQGAWDEQFF. Full variable domain (missing parts from reference TRBV5-1 and TRBJ2-1): KAGVTQTPRYLIKTRGQQVTLSCSPISGHRSVSWYQQTPGQGLQFLFEYFSETQRNKGNFPGRFSGRQFSNSRSEMNVSTLELGDSALYLCASSPIGQGAWDEQFFGPGTRLTVL.

V and J are TRBV6-6 and TRBJ2-5; 8 bases are shared with TRBD1. The CDR3 sequence is 14 residues long. Germline assignment: CDR1 MNHNY and CDR2 SVGAGI (reference sequence). V lost 6 bases to trimming and J lost 5 bases; unmatched junction nucleotides: 8. Here the CDR3 reads CASSSRGPEETQYF. CDR3 bases: TGTGCCAGCAGCAGCAGGGGGCCGGAGGAGACCCAGTACTTC.

The V call is TRBV9, the J call TRBJ2-7; D tentatively reads TRBD1 or TRBD2 (5 bases each). Looked up from germline, CDR1 is SGDLS and CDR2 is YYNGEE. The CDR3 is 15 residues long. Trimming removed 0 bases from V and 4 bases from J, with 14 bases in between. The CDR3, as DNA: TGTGCCAGCAGCGTAGATCCGGGCAGGGAGTACGAGCAGTACTTC. This translates into CASSVDPGREYEQYF.

This sequence joins TRBV5-6 and TRBJ1-2; TRBD1 is a possible D gene (5 bases). The germline CDR1 and CDR2 sequences are SGHDT and YYEEEE. The CDR3 extends over 16 amino acids. Trimming removed 0 bases from V and 4 bases from J, with 16 bases in between. In nucleotides, the CDR3 is TGTGCCAGCAGCTTGGGGGGGGGTGAAGCACCCTATGGCTACACCTTC. It is translated as CASSLGGGEAPYGYTF.

The rearrangement uses TRBV7-2 and TRBJ2-7; possibly TRBD1 or TRBD2 for D (5 bases each). V lost 5 bases and J 3 bases, leaving 14 bases between the germline ends. The CDR3 runs 14 residues. The germline V gene has CDR1 SGHTA and CDR2 FQGNSA. CDR3: CASSPDKGRYEQYF. The CDR3 bases are TGTGCCAGCAGCCCAGACAAGGGACGCTACGAGCAGTACTTC.

This clone showed up just once. The chain recombines TRBV4-1 with TRBJ2-5; TRBD1 might be the D (6 bases). Deletions cut 2 bases from V and 3 bases from J, with 7 bases between. Germline CDR1 and CDR2: MGHRA and YSYEKL. The CDR3 is 13 residues long. CDR3 amino acids: CASSQPGEETQYF. The CDR3 coding sequence is TGCGCCAGCAGCCAACCAGGGGAAGAGACCCAGTACTTC.

The chain has TRBV28 and TRBJ2-5; no clear D gene. CDR1 and CDR2 (germline): MDHEN, SYDVKM. Trimming took 4 bases from V and 5 from J, leaving 17 bases between them. The CDR3 runs to 15 residues. The DNA of the CDR3 is TGTGCCAGCAGTTCCCCCACTCGGCTTATGGAGACCCAGTACTTC. This codes for CASSSPTRLMETQYF.

This chain uses TRBV5-6 with TRBJ1-6; 7 bases line up with TRBD1. Trimming cost V 2 bases and J 9 bases; bases outside gene matches: 5. The CDR3 totals 14 residues. Looked up from germline, CDR1 is SGHDT and CDR2 is YYEEEE. The CDR3 reads CASSFRDSRSPLHF. Written as DNA, the CDR3 is TGTGCCAGCAGCTTCCGGGACAGTCGTTCACCCCTCCACTTT.

This clone rates as medium-sized. The J gene is TRBJ1-4, the V gene TRBV15, with D maybe TRBD1 (6 bases). Germline lookup yields CDR1 LNHNV and CDR2 YYDKDF (reference sequence). V lost 0 bases to trimming and J lost 10 bases, with 15 bases between them. The CDR3 contains 15 residues. CDR3 DNA: TGTGCCACCAGCAGAGATCGGGGGGCAGGGCGAAAACTGTTTTTT. Amino acid sequence: CATSRDRGAGRKLFF.

The J gene is TRBJ2-3, the V gene TRBV30; the match to TRBD2 covers 11 bases. Germline CDR1 is GTSNPN and CDR2 is SVGIG (reference sequence). V dropped 0 bases and J dropped 7; count of bases not matched to a gene: 3. This CDR3 has 14 residues. The CDR3 DNA sequence: TGTGCCTGGAGTGTAACTAGCGGGGGATATACGCAGTATTTT. It codes for CAWSVTSGGYTQYF.

About this clone itself: The same CDR3 can be traced to other DNA sequences in this sample. V and J are TRBV7-9 and TRBJ2-7; 9 bases are a match to TRBD2. The junction had 8 bases not matched to a gene; V was cut back by 5 bases and J by 3 bases. CDR1 is SEHNR, CDR2 FQNEAQ, per germline (reference sequence). There are 15 residues in the CDR3. The CDR3 spells CASSPKAGGFYEQYF. In DNA form, the CDR3 reads TGTGCCAGCAGCCCAAAAGCGGGAGGATTCTACGAGCAGTACTTC.

The V call is TRBV5-1, the J call TRBJ2-1; maybe TRBD1 (6 bases). Germline CDR1 reads SGHRS; CDR2 reads YFSETQ. The V gene lost 0 bases and the J gene lost 0 bases, with 10 bases spanning the gap. The CDR3 consists of 16 residues. CDR3 protein: CASSLDGQFSYNEQFF. The CDR3 DNA reads as TGCGCCAGCAGCTTGGACGGACAGTTCTCCTACAATGAGCAGTTCTTC.

The chain is built from TRBV19 and TRBJ2-5, with 8 bases identical to TRBD1. V was clipped by 6 bases and J by 2 bases; unmatched bases: 8. The CDR3 contains 15 residues. Per the germline V gene, CDR1 is LNHDA and CDR2 is SQIVND (reference sequence). As DNA, the CDR3 is TGTGCCAGTAGCGGCGGACAGGGCGTGCAAGAGACCCAGTACTTC. It translates to CASSGGQGVQETQYF.

This clone was picked up a small number of times. Written as DNA, the CDR3 is TGTGCCAGCAGTGGGGGACAGTTGAACACTGAAGCTTTCTTT. It specifies CASSGGQLNTEAFF. The chain combines TRBV2 with TRBJ1-1; TRBD1 aligns across 7 bases. The CDR3 is made up of 14 amino acids. The germline V gene has CDR1 SNHLY and CDR2 FYNNEI. V lost 4 bases to trimming and J lost 0 bases; unmatched junction nucleotides: 2.

V usage is TRBV7-9 and J usage is TRBJ2-7, with 9 bases fitting TRBD2. V lost 1 base, J lost 5 bases, and 9 bases stayed unmatched. This CDR3 region has 16 residues. Germline CDR1 SEHNR, CDR2 FQNEAQ (reference sequence). CDR3 protein: CASSLVGGSGSHEQYF. As DNA, the CDR3 is TGTGCCAGCAGCTTAGTGGGCGGTAGCGGGAGCCACGAGCAGTACTTC.